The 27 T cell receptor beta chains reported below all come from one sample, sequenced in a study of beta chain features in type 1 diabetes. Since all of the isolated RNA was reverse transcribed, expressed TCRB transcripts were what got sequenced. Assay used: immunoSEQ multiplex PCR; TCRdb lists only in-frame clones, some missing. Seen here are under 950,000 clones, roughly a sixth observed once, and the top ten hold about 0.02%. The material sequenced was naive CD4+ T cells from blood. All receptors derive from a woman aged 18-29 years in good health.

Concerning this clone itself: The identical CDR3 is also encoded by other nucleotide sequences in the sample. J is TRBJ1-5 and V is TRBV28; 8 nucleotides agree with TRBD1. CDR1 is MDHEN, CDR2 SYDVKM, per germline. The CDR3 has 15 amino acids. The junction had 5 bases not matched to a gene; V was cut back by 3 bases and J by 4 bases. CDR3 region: CASSFSGTGNQPQHF. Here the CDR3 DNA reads TGTGCCAGCAGTTTCTCCGGGACAGGTAATCAGCCCCAGCATTTT.

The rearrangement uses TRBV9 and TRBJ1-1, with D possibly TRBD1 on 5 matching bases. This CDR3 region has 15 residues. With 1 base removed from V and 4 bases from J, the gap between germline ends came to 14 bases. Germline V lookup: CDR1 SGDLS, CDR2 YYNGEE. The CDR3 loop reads CASSVLGAAGTEAFF. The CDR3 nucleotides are TGTGCCAGCAGCGTATTAGGGGCCGCTGGCACTGAAGCTTTCTTT.

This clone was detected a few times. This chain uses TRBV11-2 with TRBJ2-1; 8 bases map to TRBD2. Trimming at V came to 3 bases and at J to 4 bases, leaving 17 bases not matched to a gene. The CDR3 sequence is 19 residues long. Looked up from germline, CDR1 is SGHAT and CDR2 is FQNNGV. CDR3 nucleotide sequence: TGTGCCAGCAGCTTCCGGGGTTCCGTGCGGGGGGACCGTTACAATGAGCAGTTCTTC. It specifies CASSFRGSVRGDRYNEQFF.

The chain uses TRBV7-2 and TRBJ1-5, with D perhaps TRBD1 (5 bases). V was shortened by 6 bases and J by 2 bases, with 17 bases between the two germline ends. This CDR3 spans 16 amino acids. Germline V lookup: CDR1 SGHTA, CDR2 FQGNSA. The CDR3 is CASSRDRAIGNQPQHF. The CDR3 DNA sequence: TGTGCCAGCAGTCGTGACAGAGCGATTGGCAATCAGCCCCAGCATTTT.

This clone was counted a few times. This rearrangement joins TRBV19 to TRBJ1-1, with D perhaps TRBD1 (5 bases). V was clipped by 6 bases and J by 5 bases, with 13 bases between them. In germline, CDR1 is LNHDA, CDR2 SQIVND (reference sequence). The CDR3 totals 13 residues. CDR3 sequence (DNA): TGTGCCAGTAGCACCTCCGGGGGTACTGAAGCTTTCTTT. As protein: CASSTSGGTEAFF. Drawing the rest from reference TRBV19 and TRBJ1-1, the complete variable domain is DGGITQSPKYLFRKEGQNVTLSCEQNLNHDAMYWYRQDPGQGLRLIYYSQIVNDFQKGDIAEGYSVSREKKESFPLTVTSAQKNPTAFYLCASSTSGGTEAFFGQGTRLTVV.

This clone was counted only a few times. In DNA form, the CDR3 reads TGTGCCAGCTCAGGCGGACGGACCCAAGAGACCCAGTACTTC. It encodes CASSGGRTQETQYF. The rearrangement joins TRBV18 to TRBJ2-5, with D hard to call. Germline V CDR1 and CDR2: KGHSH, LQKENI. The V and J ends lost 5 bases and 1 base respectively, with 11 bases between them. The CDR3 runs to 14 residues. The complete variable domain, with remaining parts taken from reference TRBV18 and TRBJ2-5, reads NAGVMQNPRHLVRRRGQEARLRCSPMKGHSHVYWYRQLPEEGLKFMVYLQKENIIDESGMPKERFSAEFPKEGPSILRIQQVVRGDSAAYFCASSGGRTQETQYFGPGTRLLVL.

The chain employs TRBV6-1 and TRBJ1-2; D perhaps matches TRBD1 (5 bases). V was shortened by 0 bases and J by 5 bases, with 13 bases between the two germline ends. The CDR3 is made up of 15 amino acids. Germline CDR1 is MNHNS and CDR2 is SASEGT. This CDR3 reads CASSEAGAGLYGYTF. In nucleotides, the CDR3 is TGTGCCAGCAGTGAAGCCGGGGCAGGGCTTTATGGCTACACCTTC.

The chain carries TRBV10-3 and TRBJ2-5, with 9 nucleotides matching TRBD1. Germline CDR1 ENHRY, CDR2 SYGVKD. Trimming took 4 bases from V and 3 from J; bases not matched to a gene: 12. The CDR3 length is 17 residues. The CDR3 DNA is TGTGCCATCAGTGCGGGACAGGGACGTAACCGAAAAGAGACCCAGTACTTC. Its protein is CAISAGQGRNRKETQYF.

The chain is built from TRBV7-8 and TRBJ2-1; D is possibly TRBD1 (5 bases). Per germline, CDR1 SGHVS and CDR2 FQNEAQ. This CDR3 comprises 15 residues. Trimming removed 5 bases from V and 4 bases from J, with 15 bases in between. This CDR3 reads CASSHKMSGYNEQFF. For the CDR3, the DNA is TGTGCCAGCAGCCATAAAATGTCAGGGTACAATGAGCAGTTCTTC. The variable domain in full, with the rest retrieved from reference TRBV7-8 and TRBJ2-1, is GAGVSQSPRYKVAKRGQDVALRCDPISGHVSLFWYQQALGQGPEFLTYFQNEAQLDKSGLPSDRFFAERPEGSVSTLKIQRTQQEDSAVYLCASSHKMSGYNEQFFGPGTRLTVL.

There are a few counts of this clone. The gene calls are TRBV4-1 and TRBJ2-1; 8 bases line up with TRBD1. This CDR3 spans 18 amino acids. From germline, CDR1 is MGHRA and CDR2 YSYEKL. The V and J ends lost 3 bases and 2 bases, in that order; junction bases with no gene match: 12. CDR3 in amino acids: CASSQRSGQGGTYNEQFF. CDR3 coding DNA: TGCGCCAGCAGCCAGAGGTCCGGACAGGGTGGAACCTACAATGAGCAGTTCTTC.

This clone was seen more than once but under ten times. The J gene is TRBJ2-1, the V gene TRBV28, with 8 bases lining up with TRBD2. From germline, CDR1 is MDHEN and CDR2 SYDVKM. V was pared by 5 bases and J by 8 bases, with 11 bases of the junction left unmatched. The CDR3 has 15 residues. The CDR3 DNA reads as TGTGCCAGCAGTCACTCGACGAGCGGGAGAGATGAGCAGTTCTTC. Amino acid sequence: CASSHSTSGRDEQFF.

Here the CDR3 DNA reads TGTGCCAGCATCGGAGAGACCCAGTACTTC. Protein product: CASIGETQYF. The V and J genes are TRBV2 and TRBJ2-5, with D uncertain. The CDR3 has 10 residues. Per the germline V gene, CDR1 is SNHLY and CDR2 is FYNNEI. V dropped 7 bases and J dropped 4 bases, with 4 bases sitting between them.

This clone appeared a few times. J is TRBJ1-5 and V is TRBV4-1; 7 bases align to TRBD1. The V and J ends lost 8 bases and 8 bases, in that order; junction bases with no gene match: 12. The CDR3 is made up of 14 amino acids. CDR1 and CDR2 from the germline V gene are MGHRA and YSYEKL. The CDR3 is CASAPQGIEEPQHF. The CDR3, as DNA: TGCGCCAGCGCCCCACAGGGGATTGAGGAGCCCCAGCATTTT.

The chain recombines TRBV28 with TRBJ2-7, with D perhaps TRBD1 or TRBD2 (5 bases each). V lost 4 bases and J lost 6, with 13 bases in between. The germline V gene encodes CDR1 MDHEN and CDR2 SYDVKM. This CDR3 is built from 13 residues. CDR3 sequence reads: CASSSGPPGEQYF. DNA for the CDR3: TGTGCCAGCAGTTCGGGACCCCCCGGCGAGCAGTACTTC.

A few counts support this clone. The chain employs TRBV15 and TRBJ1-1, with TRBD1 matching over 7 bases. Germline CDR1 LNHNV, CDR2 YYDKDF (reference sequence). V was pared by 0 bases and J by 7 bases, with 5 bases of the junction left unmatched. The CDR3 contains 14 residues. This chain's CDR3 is CATSRDRQGSEAFF. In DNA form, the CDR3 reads TGTGCCACCAGCAGAGATAGACAGGGAAGTGAAGCTTTCTTT.

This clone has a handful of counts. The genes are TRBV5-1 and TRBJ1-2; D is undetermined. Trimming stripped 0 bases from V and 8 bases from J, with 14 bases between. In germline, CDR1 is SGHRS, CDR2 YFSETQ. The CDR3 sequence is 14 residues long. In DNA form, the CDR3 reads TGCGCCAGCAGCTTGGCCGCAGACATGGGAGGCTACACCTTC. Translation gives CASSLAADMGGYTF. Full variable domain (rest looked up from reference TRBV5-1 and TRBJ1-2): KAGVTQTPRYLIKTRGQQVTLSCSPISGHRSVSWYQQTPGQGLQFLFEYFSETQRNKGNFPGRFSGRQFSNSRSEMNVSTLELGDSALYLCASSLAADMGGYTFGSGTRLTVV.

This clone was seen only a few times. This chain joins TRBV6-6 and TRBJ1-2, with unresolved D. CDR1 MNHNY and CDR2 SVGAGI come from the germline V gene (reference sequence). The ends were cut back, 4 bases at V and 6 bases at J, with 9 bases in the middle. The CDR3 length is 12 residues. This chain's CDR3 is CASSSRWDGYTF. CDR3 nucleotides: TGTGCCAGCAGTTCTCGGTGGGATGGCTACACCTTC.

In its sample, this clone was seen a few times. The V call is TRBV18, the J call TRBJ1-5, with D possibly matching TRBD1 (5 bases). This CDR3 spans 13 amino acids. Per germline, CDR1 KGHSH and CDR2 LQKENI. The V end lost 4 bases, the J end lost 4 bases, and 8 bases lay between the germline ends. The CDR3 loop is CASSQQVNQPQHF. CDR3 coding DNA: TGTGCCAGCTCACAACAGGTAAATCAGCCCCAGCATTTT. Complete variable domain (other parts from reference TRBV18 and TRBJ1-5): NAGVMQNPRHLVRRRGQEARLRCSPMKGHSHVYWYRQLPEEGLKFMVYLQKENIIDESGMPKERFSAEFPKEGPSILRIQQVVRGDSAAYFCASSQQVNQPQHFGDGTRLSIL.

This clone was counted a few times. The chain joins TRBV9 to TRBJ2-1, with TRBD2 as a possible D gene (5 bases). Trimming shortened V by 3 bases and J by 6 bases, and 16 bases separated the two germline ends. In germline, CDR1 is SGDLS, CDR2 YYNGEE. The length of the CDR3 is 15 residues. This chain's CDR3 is CASSGSQRSGNEQFF. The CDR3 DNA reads TGTGCCAGCAGCGGGTCCCAGCGGTCGGGCAATGAGCAGTTCTTC. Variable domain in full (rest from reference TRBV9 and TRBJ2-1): DSGVTQTPKHLITATGQRVTLRCSPRSGDLSVYWYQQSLDQGLQFLIQYYNGEERAKGNILERFSAQQFPDLHSELNLSSLELGDSALYFCASSGSQRSGNEQFFGPGTRLTVL.

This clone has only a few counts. CDR3 residues: CASSQDLGLVREQFF. CDR3 DNA sequence: TGTGCCAGCAGCCAAGATCTTGGACTAGTTCGTGAGCAGTTCTTC. The chain combines TRBV4-2 with TRBJ2-1; 7 positions agree with TRBD2. V lost 0 bases and J lost 9; bases outside the gene matches: 8. The CDR3 totals 15 residues. Germline V gene lookup returns CDR1 LGHNA and CDR2 YNFKEQ.

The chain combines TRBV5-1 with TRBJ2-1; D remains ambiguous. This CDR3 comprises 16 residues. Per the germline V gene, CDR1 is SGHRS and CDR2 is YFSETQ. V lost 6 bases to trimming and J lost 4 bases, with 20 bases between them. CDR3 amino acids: CASTPRELSFYNEQFF. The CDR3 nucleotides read TGCGCCAGCACCCCTCGCGAATTGTCGTTTTACAATGAGCAGTTCTTC.

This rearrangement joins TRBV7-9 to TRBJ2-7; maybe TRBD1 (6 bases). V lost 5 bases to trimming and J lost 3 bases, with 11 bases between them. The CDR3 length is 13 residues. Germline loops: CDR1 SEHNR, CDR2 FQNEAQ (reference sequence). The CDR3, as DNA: TGTGCCAGCAGCAAGGGACACCTCTACGAGCAGTACTTC. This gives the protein CASSKGHLYEQYF. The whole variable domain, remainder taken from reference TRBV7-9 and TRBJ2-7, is DTGVSQNPRHKITKRGQNVTFRCDPISEHNRLYWYRQTLGQGPEFLTYFQNEAQLEKSRLLSDRFSAERPKGSFSTLEIQRTEQGDSAMYLCASSKGHLYEQYFGPGTRLTVT.

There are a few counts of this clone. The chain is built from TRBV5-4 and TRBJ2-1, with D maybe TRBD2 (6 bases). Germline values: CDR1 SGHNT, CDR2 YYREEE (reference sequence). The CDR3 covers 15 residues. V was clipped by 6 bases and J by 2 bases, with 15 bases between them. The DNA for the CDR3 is TGTGCCAGCACCCAATCCGGCGGGACCTACAATGAGCAGTTCTTC. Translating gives CASTQSGGTYNEQFF.

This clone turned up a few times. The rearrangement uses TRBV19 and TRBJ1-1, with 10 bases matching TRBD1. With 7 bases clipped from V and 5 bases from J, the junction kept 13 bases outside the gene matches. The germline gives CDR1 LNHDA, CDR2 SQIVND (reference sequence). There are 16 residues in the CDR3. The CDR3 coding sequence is TGTGCCAGTACGAGGATCGGGGACAGGGGAGTGACTGAAGCTTTCTTT. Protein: CASTRIGDRGVTEAFF. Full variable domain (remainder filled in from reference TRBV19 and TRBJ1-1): DGGITQSPKYLFRKEGQNVTLSCEQNLNHDAMYWYRQDPGQGLRLIYYSQIVNDFQKGDIAEGYSVSREKKESFPLTVTSAQKNPTAFYLCASTRIGDRGVTEAFFGQGTRLTVV.

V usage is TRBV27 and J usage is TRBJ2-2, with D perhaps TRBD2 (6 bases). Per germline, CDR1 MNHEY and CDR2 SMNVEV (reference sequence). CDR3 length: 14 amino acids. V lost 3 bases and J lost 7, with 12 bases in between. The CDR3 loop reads CASSLQEGIGELFF. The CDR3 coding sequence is TGTGCCAGCAGTTTGCAGGAGGGGATCGGGGAGCTGTTTTTT.

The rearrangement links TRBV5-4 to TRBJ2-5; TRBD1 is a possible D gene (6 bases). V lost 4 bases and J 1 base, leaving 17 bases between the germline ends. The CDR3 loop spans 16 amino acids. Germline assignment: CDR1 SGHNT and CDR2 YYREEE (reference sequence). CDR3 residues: CASSVGQKRIQETQYF. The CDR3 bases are TGTGCCAGCAGCGTAGGACAGAAGCGCATCCAAGAGACCCAGTACTTC.

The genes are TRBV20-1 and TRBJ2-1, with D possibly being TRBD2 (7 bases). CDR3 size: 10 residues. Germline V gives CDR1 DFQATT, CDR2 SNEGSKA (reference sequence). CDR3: CRWGGPQQFF. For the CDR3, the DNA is TGCAGGTGGGGGGGGCCTCAGCAGTTCTTC.